The 13 T cell receptor beta chains below were found in one sample sequenced in a study of blood T cell repertoires in COVID-19. TCRdb's copy holds only in-frame clones and misses some; the assay was immunoSEQ multiplex PCR. The sample has about 440,000 clones; 88% are singletons. Specimen: peripheral blood. The receptors shown here come from a woman aged 45 to 65 with COVID-19, enrolled during active disease.

The rearrangement links TRBV28 to TRBJ2-1; TRBD2 matches at 10 bases. Trimming at V came to 6 bases and at J to 2 bases, leaving 7 bases not matched to a gene. The CDR3 sequence is 16 residues long. CDR1 MDHEN and CDR2 SYDVKM come from the germline V gene. The chain's CDR3 is CASSRKLAGTYNEQFF. As DNA, the CDR3 is TGTGCCAGCAGCCGTAAACTAGCGGGGACCTACAATGAGCAGTTCTTC.

This clone was seen more than once but under ten times. The J gene is TRBJ2-7, the V gene TRBV5-6, with 7 bases lining up with TRBD2. The trim removed 3 bases at V and 0 bases at J, leaving 6 bases unmatched. Germline V CDR1 and CDR2: SGHDT, YYEEEE. This CDR3 is 15 amino acids long. The CDR3 bases are TGTGCCAGCAGCTGGGGGGGACCCTACTCCTACGAGCAGTACTTC. The encoded protein is CASSWGGPYSYEQYF.

The chain combines TRBV11-2 with TRBJ2-1, with D tentatively TRBD1 (5 bases). CDR1 is SGHAT and CDR2 is FQNNGV in the germline V gene. The V end was cut by 5 bases, the J end by 8 bases, with 13 bases between. This CDR3 has 13 amino acids. The CDR3 DNA reads as TGTGCCAGCAGCCCCCAGGTAGGGGATGAGCAGTTCTTC. This encodes CASSPQVGDEQFF.

The chain links TRBV18 to TRBJ2-3; unclear D gene. Looked up from germline, CDR1 is KGHSH and CDR2 is LQKENI. The CDR3 totals 13 residues. V was pared by 4 bases and J by 2 bases, with 7 bases between. CDR3 residues: CASSLLDTDTQYF. The CDR3 nucleotides read TGTGCCAGCTCACTCCTAGACACAGATACGCAGTATTTT.

V is TRBV20-1 and J is TRBJ2-5; 13 bases agree with TRBD2. Germline V gene data show CDR1 as DFQATT and CDR2 as SNEGSKA (reference sequence). Trimming took 3 bases from V and 5 from J; bases not matched to a gene: 6. This CDR3 has 15 residues. In DNA form, the CDR3 reads TGCAGTGCTAGTAGGACTAGCGGGGGTTGGGAGACCCAGTACTTC. It is translated as CSASRTSGGWETQYF.

This rearrangement joins TRBV5-1 to TRBJ1-4; D is unclear. The CDR3 is 14 residues long. The germline gives CDR1 SGHRS, CDR2 YFSETQ. With 4 bases removed from V and 3 bases from J, the gap between germline ends came to 10 bases. CDR3 in amino acids: CASSRGPSNEKLFF. CDR3 DNA: TGCGCCAGCAGCCGAGGGCCATCTAATGAAAAACTGTTTTTT.

CDR3 sequence reads: CATVIVRGGTDTQYF. The CDR3 DNA is TGTGCCACCGTGATTGTCAGGGGAGGGACAGATACGCAGTATTTT. The chain couples TRBV27 to TRBJ2-3, with D possibly being TRBD2 (7 bases). The germline gives CDR1 MNHEY, CDR2 SMNVEV (reference sequence). The ends were cut back, 10 bases at V and 3 bases at J, with 20 bases in the middle. This CDR3 region has 15 residues.

The rearrangement links TRBV10-3 to TRBJ1-1, with TRBD1 matching 11 bases. The V and J ends lost 10 bases and 4 bases, in that order; junction bases with no gene match: 5. This CDR3 region has 13 residues. CDR1 ENHRY and CDR2 SYGVKD come from the germline V gene. The CDR3 nucleotides are TGTGCCACCCGGACAGGGGGCATCACTGAAGCTTTCTTT. Its translation is CATRTGGITEAFF.

On this clone: The junction departs from the called germline gene at one end, perhaps through a read error. The rearrangement uses TRBV9 and TRBJ2-4, with TRBD1 matching 7 bases. The CDR3 is made up of 16 amino acids. Germline CDR1 SGDLS, CDR2 YYNGEE. The CDR3, as DNA: TGTGCCAGCAGCCCCCTCATAGGGACAGCCCAAAACATTCAGTACTTC. Its translation is CASSPLIGTAQNIQYF.

This chain joins TRBV11-2 and TRBJ2-1; D is perhaps TRBD2 (6 bases). The CDR3 totals 19 residues. Germline CDR1 reads SGHAT; CDR2 reads FQNNGV. V gave up 4 bases and J gave up 3 bases, with 25 bases separating them. This CDR3 reads CASSYHFGVAGSIYNEQFF. The CDR3 coding sequence is TGTGCCAGCAGCTACCACTTCGGGGTTGCGGGGTCTATCTACAATGAGCAGTTCTTC.

Regarding this clone: In the same sample, other DNA sequences code for this CDR3. The chain carries TRBV11-2 and TRBJ1-3; 8 bases are a match to TRBD1. The V and J ends lost 3 bases and 2 bases, in that order; junction bases with no gene match: 0. CDR3 size: 14 residues. Germline CDR1 reads SGHAT; CDR2 reads FQNNGV. This chain's CDR3 is CASSLDRAGNTIYF. CDR3 bases: TGTGCCAGCAGCTTGGACAGGGCTGGAAACACCATATATTTT.

V usage is TRBV4-1 and J usage is TRBJ2-2; D not resolved. Germline values: CDR1 MGHRA, CDR2 YSYEKL. Trimming cost V 6 bases and J 2 bases, with 13 bases left between them. The CDR3 consists of 15 residues. The CDR3 nucleotides read TGCGCCAGCAGTATCATGAACATAAACACCGGGGAGCTGTTTTTT. Residues: CASSIMNINTGELFF.

This sequence joins TRBV7-9 and TRBJ1-2, with 7 bases that match TRBD1. The CDR3 is 13 amino acids. V gave up 5 bases and J gave up 4 bases; unmatched junction bases: 4. Germline V gene sequence: CDR1 SEHNR, CDR2 FQNEAQ (reference sequence). The CDR3 nucleotides read TGTGCCAGCAGCATACAGGGGAGCTATGGCTACACCTTC. Protein product: CASSIQGSYGYTF.